This T cell receptor (beta chain) was captured by sequencing in a study of shared clonotypes between healthy human individuals. In the study overall: The cohort had a couple of women and a few men, ages 18 to 49.

CDR1 GTSNPN and CDR2 SVGIG come from the germline V gene (reference sequence). This CDR3 region has 17 residues. The donors, all of them Caucasian adults, lived in Nashville, Tennessee. Pooled CD45RO+ cells and CCR7-negative CD45RA+ TemRA cells made up CD8 memory. As processed by the authors: With immunoSEQ giving junction-only sequences and no quality scores, filtering differed. Assay: immunoSEQ multiplex PCR; the TCRdb copy retains only in-frame clones and omits some. V, J and clone size were drawn from that table, and D and trimming were deduced from the DNA. The repertoire has 600,000 to 750,000 clones, about 90% of them found once; the top ten carry more than 30%. This clone was seen a single time.

V gene TRBV30 combines with J gene TRBJ1-1; 7 nucleotides agree with TRBD1. This sequence was found in a man aged 18 to 29 in good health. Some clones in this sample may be carry-over from other donors' samples. The sample was memory CD8+ T cells from PBMCs. Regarding subset: CD45RO+ cells pooled with CCR7-negative TemRA cells. The CDR3 here is CAGILIPIAGGDLEAFF. The DNA for the CDR3 is TGTGCGGGAATCCTGATCCCTATTGCAGGGGGTGACCTTGAAGCTTTCTTT.